Below, 23 T cell receptor beta chains from the same sample are listed, as sequenced in a study of cytotoxic CD8 clonotypes in ibrutinib-treated CLL. The table came from immunoSEQ multiplex PCR; TCRdb's copy has only in-frame clones and leaves some out. The table records tens of thousands of clones, around 65% of them present only once. The sequencing used PBMCs, collected after 12 months of ibrutinib treatment. The source is a human donor with chronic lymphocytic leukemia.

The genes are TRBV27 and TRBJ1-1, with D maybe TRBD1 (5 bases). Germline V gene sequence: CDR1 MNHEY, CDR2 SMNVEV (reference sequence). V lost 6 bases and J 1 base, leaving 15 bases between the germline ends. The CDR3 runs to 15 residues. This chain's CDR3 is CASSLSGLGNTEAFF. As DNA, the CDR3 is TGTGCCAGCAGCCTCTCGGGACTCGGGAACACTGAAGCTTTCTTT.

The rearrangement uses TRBV30 and TRBJ1-1; TRBD1 is a possible D gene (6 bases). The V and J ends lost 5 bases and 3 bases respectively, with 22 bases between them. The germline V gene encodes CDR1 GTSNPN and CDR2 SVGIG (reference sequence). The CDR3 runs to 16 residues. The CDR3 reads CAWGFRDTMLYTEAFF. As DNA, the CDR3 is TGTGCCTGGGGCTTCCGGGACACAATGTTATACACTGAAGCTTTCTTT. Based on the CDR3 plus reference TRBV30 and TRBJ1-1, the full variable domain is SQTIHQWPATLVQPVGSPLSLECTVEGTSNPNLYWYRQAAGRGLQLLFYSVGIGQISSEVPQNLSASRPQDRQFILSSKKLLLSDSGFYLCAWGFRDTMLYTEAFFGQGTRLTVV.

The CDR3 region is CASSQGTGTEAFF. The CDR3 DNA reads as TGTGCCAGCAGCCAAGGAACAGGGACTGAAGCTTTCTTT. The chain has TRBV14 and TRBJ1-1; D is perhaps TRBD1 (6 bases). The V gene lost 1 base and the J gene lost 5 bases, with 8 bases spanning the gap. The CDR3 is 13 residues long. The germline CDR1 and CDR2 sequences are SGHDN and FVKESK.

This chain connects TRBV29-1 to TRBJ1-4, with D uncertain. The germline CDR1 and CDR2 sequences are SQVTM and ANQGSEA. The CDR3 is 12 residues long. The V gene lost 3 bases and the J gene lost 5 bases, with 7 bases spanning the gap. Written as DNA, the CDR3 is TGCAGCGTTGATACCTCAAATGAAAAACTGTTTTTT. It encodes CSVDTSNEKLFF.

This clone was observed a single time. The genes are TRBV28 and TRBJ2-4, with 11 bases matching TRBD1. The V segment lost 3 bases and the J segment 5 bases; nucleotides outside the gene matches: 12. This CDR3 is built from 18 residues. CDR1 and CDR2 from the germline V gene are MDHEN and SYDVKM. The chain's CDR3 is CASSFPLGQGAGENIQYF. The CDR3 DNA sequence: TGTGCCAGCAGTTTCCCTCTCGGACAGGGGGCAGGGGAAAACATTCAGTACTTC. The full variable domain, its missing parts supplied by reference TRBV28 and TRBJ2-4, is DVKVTQSSRYLVKRTGEKVFLECVQDMDHENMFWYRQDPGLGLRLIYFSYDVKMKEKGDIPEGYSVSREKKERFSLILESASTNQTSMYLCASSFPLGQGAGENIQYFGAGTRLSVL.

The gene calls are TRBV9 and TRBJ2-4; the match to TRBD2 covers 12 bases. This CDR3 comprises 13 residues. The V segment lost 3 bases and the J segment 11 bases; nucleotides outside the gene matches: 3. CDR1 is SGDLS, CDR2 YYNGEE, per germline. The CDR3 loop reads CASSAGLAGFQYF. CDR3 coding DNA: TGTGCCAGCAGCGCTGGACTAGCGGGGTTTCAGTACTTC. The full variable domain, its missing parts supplied by reference TRBV9 and TRBJ2-4, is DSGVTQTPKHLITATGQRVTLRCSPRSGDLSVYWYQQSLDQGLQFLIQYYNGEERAKGNILERFSAQQFPDLHSELNLSSLELGDSALYFCASSAGLAGFQYFGAGTRLSVL.

This chain joins TRBV7-8 and TRBJ2-4; 10 positions agree with TRBD1. Germline V gene sequence: CDR1 SGHVS, CDR2 FQNEAQ. The V segment lost 0 bases and the J segment 1 base; nucleotides outside the gene matches: 6. There are 18 residues in the CDR3. CDR3 amino acids: CASSLAGTGAGAKNIQYF. CDR3 DNA sequence: TGTGCCAGCAGCTTAGCCGGGACAGGGGCGGGGGCCAAAAACATTCAGTACTTC.

As regards this clone: Germline and junction disagree at one end, which may indicate a read error. V usage is TRBV11-2 and J usage is TRBJ2-3; 10 bases are a match to TRBD1. This CDR3 is built from 14 residues. Germline V gene data show CDR1 as SGHAT and CDR2 as FQNNGV. CDR3 nucleotide sequence: TGTGCCAGCAGCCTAGACAGGGGGCCCGATACGCAGTATTTT. It translates to CASSLDRGPDTQYF.

This sequence joins TRBV7-2 and TRBJ2-3; D may correspond to TRBD1 or TRBD2 (5 bases each). V lost 2 bases and J 0 bases, leaving 12 bases between the germline ends. The CDR3 runs to 16 residues. Germline CDR1 reads SGHTA; CDR2 reads FQGNSA. Here the CDR3 DNA reads TGTGCCAGCAGCTTATCCCCGGGGCTTAGCACAGATACGCAGTATTTT. Its protein is CASSLSPGLSTDTQYF.

This clone turned up a few times. The chain carries TRBV9 and TRBJ2-5; tentative D call: TRBD2 (5 bases). Germline V lookup: CDR1 SGDLS, CDR2 YYNGEE. The V gene lost 0 bases and the J gene lost 7 bases, with 13 bases spanning the gap. CDR3 size: 14 residues. The CDR3 sequence: CASSVAEGRGTQYF. CDR3 sequence (DNA): TGTGCCAGCAGCGTAGCTGAAGGTCGGGGGACCCAGTACTTC.

This clone was counted between two and nine times. This sequence joins TRBV27 and TRBJ2-3; no clear D gene. Germline-derived CDR1 and CDR2 are MNHEY and SMNVEV (reference sequence). The CDR3 extends over 12 amino acids. The germline V and J ends were trimmed by 4 bases and 4 bases, with 6 bases remaining between them. The CDR3 nucleotides are TGTGCCAGCAGTTCTAGTGCAGATACGCAGTATTTT. Protein: CASSSSADTQYF.

V and J are TRBV28 and TRBJ2-3, with D unresolved. V was cut by 6 bases and J by 2 bases, with 9 bases left in between. Germline V gives CDR1 MDHEN, CDR2 SYDVKM. This CDR3 is 13 amino acids long. As DNA, the CDR3 is TGTGCCAGCAGCGCACCCTCCACAGATACGCAGTATTTT. Translated: CASSAPSTDTQYF.

This clone was detected once. V gene TRBV5-1 combines with J gene TRBJ1-4, with TRBD1 as a possible D gene (6 bases). Germline-derived CDR1 and CDR2 are SGHRS and YFSETQ. V was cut by 0 bases and J by 8 bases, with 17 bases left in between. The CDR3 has 16 amino acids. CDR3 nucleotides: TGCGCCAGCAGCTTGGAGTTGGGGGGCGAGGGGGAAAAACTGTTTTTT. Residues: CASSLELGGEGEKLFF.

This chain uses TRBV2 with TRBJ1-5; no reliable D call. Trimming removed 6 bases from V and 6 bases from J, with 12 bases in between. Germline V gene lookup returns CDR1 SNHLY and CDR2 FYNNEI. The CDR3 covers 13 residues. CDR3 nucleotides: TGTGCCAGCAGCGGGTGGGTAATTCAGCCCCAGCATTTT. Its protein is CASSGWVIQPQHF. Together with reference TRBV2 and TRBJ1-5, the CDR3 gives the full variable domain: EPEVTQTPSHQVTQMGQEVILRCVPISNHLYFYWYRQILGQKVEFLVSFYNNEISEKSEIFDDQFSVERPDGSNFTLKIRSTKLEDSAMYFCASSGWVIQPQHFGDGTRLSIL.

The chain links TRBV10-3 to TRBJ2-3, with TRBD2 matching 15 bases. The germline CDR1 and CDR2 sequences are ENHRY and SYGVKD. The CDR3 sequence is 18 residues long. Trimming took 2 bases from V and 4 from J; bases not matched to a gene: 7. The CDR3 sequence: CAISEGLAGGPRADTQYF. The CDR3 DNA sequence: TGTGCCATCAGTGAGGGACTAGCGGGGGGGCCGAGGGCAGATACGCAGTATTTT.

The rearrangement joins TRBV5-5 to TRBJ2-7, with a possible D match to TRBD1 (6 bases). The germline V and J ends were trimmed by 3 bases and 0 bases, with 19 bases remaining between them. The CDR3 is made up of 17 amino acids. Germline assignment: CDR1 SGHKS and CDR2 YYEKEE (reference sequence). The CDR3 region has the DNA TGTGCCAGCAGCTCGGGACGCCGAGACAGGAGCTCCTACGAGCAGTACTTC. Its protein product is CASSSGRRDRSSYEQYF.

This clone was recorded only once. The chain is built from TRBV27 and TRBJ2-7; 7 bases match TRBD1. J lost 5 bases, V lost 6 bases, and 13 bases had no gene match. CDR3 size: 15 residues. CDR1 and CDR2 (germline): MNHEY, SMNVEV (reference sequence). The CDR3 DNA reads as TGTGCCAGCAGGAACCCGGACAGGTTAAGGAACGAGCAGTACTTC. This encodes CASRNPDRLRNEQYF.

The CDR3, as DNA: TGTGCCAGCTCACCACAGTTTCCGGACGCGAGGGGCACTGAAGCTTTCTTT. Translated: CASSPQFPDARGTEAFF. This chain links TRBV18 with TRBJ1-1, with TRBD1 as a possible D gene (5 bases). CDR1 KGHSH and CDR2 LQKENI come from the germline V gene. The V end lost 1 base, the J end lost 4 bases, and 19 bases lay between the germline ends. The CDR3 is 17 residues long.

The V call is TRBV19, the J call TRBJ1-1, with a tentative D call TRBD1 (5 bases). V was trimmed by 3 bases and J by 1 base, leaving 12 bases between them. This CDR3 comprises 15 residues. CDR1 LNHDA and CDR2 SQIVND come from the germline V gene (reference sequence). CDR3 in DNA: TGTGCCAGTAGTATTTCGGACATCCCGAACACTGAAGCTTTCTTT. Its translation is CASSISDIPNTEAFF.

The genes are TRBV29-1 and TRBJ1-1, with TRBD1 as a possible D gene (5 bases). CDR3 length equals 14 residues. V lost 3 bases and J lost 0, with 11 bases in between. In germline, CDR1 is SQVTM, CDR2 ANQGSEA. The CDR3 sequence: CSVEGGELNTEAFF. The CDR3, as DNA: TGCAGCGTTGAGGGGGGGGAATTGAACACTGAAGCTTTCTTT.

The rearrangement uses TRBV4-1 and TRBJ1-3, with D possibly TRBD1 on 6 matching bases. The V end lost 1 base, the J end lost 2 bases, and 12 bases lay between the germline ends. Germline-derived CDR1 and CDR2 are MGHRA and YSYEKL. The CDR3 runs to 16 residues. CDR3 coding DNA: TGCGCCAGCAGCCAAGTACAGGGTGCGACTGGAAACACCATATATTTT. This encodes CASSQVQGATGNTIYF.

This CDR3 is CASSLWLLGQETNYGYTF. CDR3 in DNA: TGTGCCAGCAGTTTATGGTTACTGGGGCAGGAGACTAACTATGGCTACACCTTC. The J gene is TRBJ1-2, the V gene TRBV28; D perhaps matches TRBD1 (5 bases). V was cut by 0 bases and J by 0 bases, with 17 bases left in between. This CDR3 contains 18 residues. The germline V gene encodes CDR1 MDHEN and CDR2 SYDVKM.

The V gene is TRBV29-1, the J gene TRBJ1-1, with unresolved D. This CDR3 contains 14 residues. V dropped 4 bases and J dropped 1 base, with 13 bases sitting between them. Germline values: CDR1 SQVTM, CDR2 ANQGSEA. CDR3 region: CSVAAGGRNTEAFF. The CDR3 DNA reads as TGCAGCGTTGCCGCTGGAGGGCGGAACACTGAAGCTTTCTTT.